This T cell receptor (beta chain) was found in a study of blood T cell repertoires in COVID-19. At the level of the study: Collection of acute and convalescent COVID-19 samples took place in the United States, Italy and Spain. Sources were T cells, B-cell-depleted T cells, or PBMCs; the material itself was cDNA or gDNA.

TCRdb keeps only in-frame clones here, not all; method: immunoSEQ multiplex PCR. The data contain approximately 280,000 clones, 65% to 90% of them seen just once; the ten biggest clones take up 4.5% to 5.5%. The trim removed 1 base at V and 3 bases at J, leaving 2 bases unmatched. This CDR3 is 15 amino acids long. Per germline, CDR1 MGHRA and CDR2 YSYEKL. A note on this clone: Other DNA sequences within the sample encode an identical CDR3.

Sequencing used peripheral blood. This receptor was taken from a man aged 50 or older with active or convalescent COVID-19. This chain uses TRBV4-1 with TRBJ1-2; 10 bases line up with TRBD1. CDR3 nucleotide sequence: TGCGCCAGCAGCCAAGTGACAGGGGGCGACTATGGCTACACCTTC. Protein: CASSQVTGGDYGYTF.